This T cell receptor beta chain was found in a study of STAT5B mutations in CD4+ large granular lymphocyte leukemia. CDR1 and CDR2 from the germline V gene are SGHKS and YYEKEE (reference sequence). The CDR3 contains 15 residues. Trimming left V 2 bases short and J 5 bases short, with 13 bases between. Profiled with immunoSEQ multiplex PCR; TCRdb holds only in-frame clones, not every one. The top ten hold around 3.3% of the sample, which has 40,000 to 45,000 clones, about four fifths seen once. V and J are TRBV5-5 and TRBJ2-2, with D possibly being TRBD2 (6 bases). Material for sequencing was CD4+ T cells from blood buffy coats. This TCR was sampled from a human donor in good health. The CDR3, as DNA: TGTGCCAGCAGCTTTGGGCCGGGGGAAACCGGGGAGCTGTTTTTT. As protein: CASSFGPGETGELFF. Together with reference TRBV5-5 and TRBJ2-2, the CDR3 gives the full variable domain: DAGVTQSPTHLIKTRGQQVTLRCSPISGHKSVSWYQQVLGQGPQFIFQYYEKEERGRGNFPDRFSARQFPNYSSELNVNALLLGDSALYLCASSFGPGETGELFFGEGSRLTVL.